Listed here are 28 T cell receptor beta chains from one sample, sequenced in a study of T-cell memory formation after mild COVID-19 (dated by TCRdb to the early 2020s). Preparation of the library involved 5' RACE. TCRdb shows the sequencer as Illumina NovaSeq 6000. TCRdb reanalyzed the raw reads on its own, using fastp at Q25 for trimming and MiXCR for clone calling, and kept in-frame beta chains. Every distinct CDR3 protein forms one entry, paired with its most common genes and DNA. For this sample there are about 340,000 distinct CDR3 sequences; 10% to 15% appear just once. The ten largest make up about a fifth of the sample. The sequencing input was PBMCs or a T cell subset sorted from them (not recorded which). These receptors were taken from a young man who had mild COVID-19 (a few samples of this study predate the infection). The sample titles of this study are shuffled in the database, so cell type and time point are left out; the donor was told from shared clones.

This clonotype was seen ten or more times. The gene calls are TRBV5-1 and TRBJ1-2; D is possibly TRBD1 (6 bases). This CDR3 region has 13 residues. The germline V gene encodes CDR1 SGHRS and CDR2 YFSETQ. Trimming cost V 3 bases and J 2 bases, with 8 bases left between them. CDR3 region: CASSWTANYGYTF. The DNA of the CDR3 is TGCGCCAGCAGCTGGACAGCCAACTATGGCTACACCTTC. The full variable domain, its missing parts supplied by reference TRBV5-1 and TRBJ1-2, is KAGVTQTPRYLIKTRGQQVTLSCSPISGHRSVSWYQQTPGQGLQFLFEYFSETQRNKGNFPGRFSGRQFSNSRSEMNVSTLELGDSALYLCASSWTANYGYTFGSGTRLTVV.

This chain links TRBV4-3 with TRBJ1-2; D possibly corresponds to TRBD1 (6 bases). Germline lookup yields CDR1 LGHNA and CDR2 YSLEER. This CDR3 has 14 amino acids. The ends were cut back, 3 bases at V and 4 bases at J, with 12 bases in the middle. For the CDR3, the DNA is TGCGCCAGCAGCCAGGGGGGGGGCGGCTATGGCTACACCTTC. Translation gives CASSQGGGGYGYTF.

This clonotype has ten or more counts. This chain joins TRBV18 and TRBJ2-5; D is unresolved. The CDR3 consists of 12 residues. Germline V gene lookup returns CDR1 KGHSH and CDR2 LQKENI. Between the trimmed V and J ends, which lost 3 bases and 0 bases, there was a span of 2 bases. The CDR3 sequence is CASSPYQETQYF. CDR3 coding DNA: TGTGCCAGCTCACCGTACCAAGAGACCCAGTACTTC.

This clonotype was counted at least ten times. J is TRBJ2-5 and V is TRBV7-2; the D is unclear. With 0 bases removed from V and 3 bases from J, the gap between germline ends came to 5 bases. CDR3 size: 13 residues. Germline V gives CDR1 SGHTA, CDR2 FQGNSA. CDR3 nucleotide sequence: TGTGCCAGCAGCTTAGCGGACGAAGAGACCCAGTACTTC. It yields the protein CASSLADEETQYF.

Only a few counts were recorded for this clonotype. This chain joins TRBV10-3 and TRBJ1-2, with a possible D match to TRBD1 (6 bases). The ends were cut back, 6 bases at V and 7 bases at J, with 18 bases in the middle. CDR1 ENHRY and CDR2 SYGVKD come from the germline V gene. The CDR3 runs 14 residues. The CDR3 reads CAISGNREGAGYTF. The CDR3 bases are TGTGCCATCAGCGGGAACAGGGAGGGTGCTGGCTACACCTTC.

In DNA, the CDR3 is TGTGCCAGCAGTGAAGCTCTGAGGCTCCGCCGCAATGAGCAGTTCTTC. Protein product: CASSEALRLRRNEQFF. The chain combines TRBV2 with TRBJ2-1; D is unresolved. Per germline, CDR1 SNHLY and CDR2 FYNNEI. The CDR3 sequence is 16 residues long. V lost 0 bases and J 6 bases, leaving 15 bases between the germline ends. The whole variable domain, remainder taken from reference TRBV2 and TRBJ2-1, is EPEVTQTPSHQVTQMGQEVILRCVPISNHLYFYWYRQILGQKVEFLVSFYNNEISEKSEIFDDQFSVERPDGSNFTLKIRSTKLEDSAMYFCASSEALRLRRNEQFFGPGTRLTVL.

The gene calls are TRBV5-1 and TRBJ1-1; 8 positions match TRBD1. J gave up 4 bases and V 3 bases, and 11 bases lay outside the gene matches. Germline V CDR1 and CDR2: SGHRS, YFSETQ. The CDR3 sequence is 16 residues long. In DNA, the CDR3 is TGCGCCAGCAGCTCCGGACAGGGACAGGCGAGCACTGAAGCTTTCTTT. It yields the protein CASSSGQGQASTEAFF.

The rearrangement joins TRBV29-1 to TRBJ1-5; tentatively, D is TRBD1 (5 bases). Per the germline V gene, CDR1 is SQVTM and CDR2 is ANQGSEA. CDR3 size: 13 residues. V shed 6 bases and J shed 6 bases, with 15 bases lying between them. The CDR3, as DNA: TGCAGCGTCATCAGGGTTTTCGGTCAGCCCCAGCATTTT. This translates into CSVIRVFGQPQHF. Looking up the rest from reference TRBV29-1 and TRBJ1-5 gives the full variable domain: SAVISQKPSRDICQRGTSLTIQCQVDSQVTMMFWYRQQPGQSLTLIATANQGSEATYESGFVIDKFPISRPNLTFSTLTVSNMSPEDSSIYLCSVIRVFGQPQHFGDGTRLSIL.

The chain is built from TRBV6-5 and TRBJ2-5, with 8 positions matching TRBD1. Germline V gene sequence: CDR1 MNHEY, CDR2 SVGAGI. V trimming: 5 bases; J trimming: 5 bases; junction bases outside the gene matches: 10. The CDR3 consists of 15 residues. Here the CDR3 reads CASSNDQGASETQYF. CDR3 in DNA: TGTGCCAGCAGTAATGACCAGGGGGCGAGTGAGACCCAGTACTTC.

The V and J genes are TRBV4-3 and TRBJ1-2; D call uncertain. The CDR3 extends over 15 amino acids. The germline V gene has CDR1 LGHNA and CDR2 YSLEER. V dropped 2 bases and J dropped 5 bases, with 15 bases sitting between them. In DNA form, the CDR3 reads TGCGCCAGCAGCCAAAATAGCGACGGGCTGTATGGCTACACCTTC. Encoded protein: CASSQNSDGLYGYTF.

This clonotype has at least ten counts. The chain recombines TRBV7-9 with TRBJ2-7; TRBD1 aligns across 7 bases. This CDR3 is built from 14 residues. The J segment lost 1 base and the V segment lost 5 bases, leaving 5 bases of the junction unmatched. Germline CDR1 and CDR2: SEHNR and FQNEAQ (reference sequence). The chain's CDR3 is CASSPRDRSYEQYF. In nucleotides, the CDR3 is TGTGCCAGCAGCCCCAGGGACAGATCCTACGAGCAGTACTTC.

This clonotype showed up just once. The chain carries TRBV7-9 and TRBJ1-3, with D unclear. The germline V gene has CDR1 SEHNR and CDR2 FQNEAQ (reference sequence). This CDR3 contains 15 residues. Trimming pared 3 bases from V and 0 bases from J, leaving 9 bases between. CDR3 region: CASSFGADSGNTIYF. In DNA, the CDR3 is TGTGCCAGCAGCTTCGGCGCCGACTCTGGAAACACCATATATTTT.

This clonotype was counted between two and nine times. The gene calls are TRBV7-3 and TRBJ2-6, with no clear D. Trimming shortened V by 0 bases and J by 0 bases, and 3 bases separated the two germline ends. The CDR3 runs to 15 residues. Germline V gene sequence: CDR1 SGHTA, CDR2 FQGTGA. The CDR3, as DNA: TGTGCCAGCAGCTTAACATCCTCTGGGGCCAACGTCCTGACTTTC. This sequence encodes CASSLTSSGANVLTF.

This clonotype was counted ten times or more. The rearrangement uses TRBV7-9 and TRBJ1-2, with a possible D match to TRBD1 (6 bases). Trimming removed 5 bases at V and 6 bases at J, with 16 bases between. Germline values: CDR1 SEHNR, CDR2 FQNEAQ (reference sequence). The CDR3 contains 14 residues. The CDR3 region is CASSLTGLRDGYTF. The CDR3 region has the DNA TGTGCCAGCAGCCTCACAGGGCTAAGGGATGGCTACACCTTC.

The rearrangement uses TRBV20-1 and TRBJ2-4; D gene uncertain. This CDR3 comprises 14 residues. The germline V gene encodes CDR1 DFQATT and CDR2 SNEGSKA (reference sequence). V shed 3 bases and J shed 10 bases, with 19 bases lying between them. In DNA, the CDR3 is TGCAGTGCTAGTAGTGGACCCCCACTAACTATTCAGTACTTC. It translates to CSASSGPPLTIQYF.

This clonotype was recorded many times. The chain combines TRBV5-1 with TRBJ2-7, with 12 bases identical to TRBD2. The CDR3 totals 16 residues. Germline lookup yields CDR1 SGHRS and CDR2 YFSETQ. After removal of 0 bases from V and 3 bases from J, the junction contained 4 bases not matched to a gene. In DNA, the CDR3 is TGCGCCAGCAGCTTGGGGACTAGCGGGAATCTCTACGAGCAGTACTTC. This encodes CASSLGTSGNLYEQYF.

This chain joins TRBV4-1 and TRBJ2-1; D is unresolved. The CDR3 runs to 15 residues. Germline CDR1 reads MGHRA; CDR2 reads YSYEKL. V dropped 1 base and J dropped 8 bases, with 15 bases sitting between them. CDR3 sequence (DNA): TGCGCCAGCAGCCAAGGATCGCCAAGTAACGATGAGCAGTTCTTC. It is translated as CASSQGSPSNDEQFF.

The CDR3 sequence is CASRAEPGLDTDTQYF. The CDR3 DNA reads as TGTGCCAGCAGAGCCGAACCGGGTTTAGACACAGATACGCAGTATTTT. This chain connects TRBV6-2 or TRBV6-3 to TRBJ2-3; D call uncertain. Trimming took 6 bases from V and 2 from J, leaving 18 bases between them. The CDR3 runs 16 residues. Germline CDR1 and CDR2: MNHEY and SVGEGT.

The chain is built from TRBV6-5 and TRBJ1-6; D may be TRBD1 (6 bases). V lost 0 bases and J 8 bases, leaving 14 bases between the germline ends. The CDR3 runs 16 residues. From germline, CDR1 is MNHEY and CDR2 SVGAGI. The CDR3 DNA follows: TGTGCCAGCAGTTACTCGATCGGGACACAGTATTCACCCCTCCACTTT. Amino acid sequence: CASSYSIGTQYSPLHF.

The chain recombines TRBV10-3 with TRBJ1-3; D remains unclear. Per the germline V gene, CDR1 is ENHRY and CDR2 is SYGVKD. The CDR3 is 14 residues long. V shed 5 bases and J shed 0 bases, with 8 bases lying between them. CDR3 region: CAISTSSSGNTIYF. Here the CDR3 DNA reads TGTGCCATCAGTACGTCGTCCTCTGGAAACACCATATATTTT.

CDR3 protein: CASEDGDRDFEKLFF. CDR3 nucleotide sequence: TGTGCCAGCGAAGACGGGGACAGGGATTTTGAAAAACTGTTTTTT. The chain employs TRBV28 and TRBJ1-4; TRBD1 agrees at 9 bases. The CDR3 runs to 15 residues. The trim removed 8 bases at V and 7 bases at J, leaving 11 bases unmatched. In germline, CDR1 is MDHEN, CDR2 SYDVKM.

This clonotype appeared a few times. The chain recombines TRBV6-2 or TRBV6-3 with TRBJ2-7, with a weak D call TRBD1 (6 bases). There are 15 residues in the CDR3. The ends were cut back, 4 bases at V and 0 bases at J, with 13 bases in the middle. Germline-derived CDR1 and CDR2 are MNHEY and SVGEGT. The CDR3 bases are TGTGCCAGCAGTTCAATCGACAGGAGCTCCTACGAGCAGTACTTC. Protein sequence: CASSSIDRSSYEQYF.

The chain recombines TRBV20-1 with TRBJ1-2; TRBD1 matches at 11 bases. Germline V gene sequence: CDR1 DFQATT, CDR2 SNEGSKA (reference sequence). V was clipped by 4 bases and J by 0 bases; unmatched bases: 7. CDR3 length: 16 residues. CDR3 in amino acids: CSATPGTGGPNYGYTF. The CDR3, as DNA: TGCAGTGCTACGCCCGGGACAGGGGGACCTAACTATGGCTACACCTTC.

This clonotype came up a few times. This sequence joins TRBV4-1 and TRBJ1-5; 8 bases match TRBD1. The CDR3 has 15 residues. CDR1 and CDR2 (germline): MGHRA, YSYEKL. V trimming: 0 bases; J trimming: 7 bases; junction bases outside the gene matches: 5. The CDR3 coding sequence is TGCGCCAGCAGCCAAGAATCAGGGGGCGCACAGCCCCAGCATTTT. It translates to CASSQESGGAQPQHF.

This clonotype showed up just a few times. The V call is TRBV5-1, the J call TRBJ2-1, with D possibly TRBD1 on 6 matching bases. The V gene's germline CDR1 is SGHRS and CDR2 YFSETQ. V lost 7 bases, J lost 0 bases, and 14 bases lay in between. This CDR3 has 15 residues. CDR3 in amino acids: CASGGTGNSYNEQFF. CDR3 sequence (DNA): TGCGCCAGCGGGGGAACAGGGAACTCCTACAATGAGCAGTTCTTC.

There are many counts of this clonotype. This sequence joins TRBV7-2 and TRBJ2-3; 9 nucleotides line up with TRBD1. V shed 3 bases, J shed 5 bases, and the junction held 0 bases outside the gene matches. Germline V CDR1 and CDR2: SGHTA, FQGNSA. The CDR3 has 13 residues. CDR3 region: CASSLDRGDTQYF. The CDR3 DNA sequence: TGTGCCAGCAGCTTGGACAGGGGAGATACGCAGTATTTT.

DNA of the CDR3: TGTGCCAGCAGTCCCCGGGACAGGGGGTCTGACGAGCAGTTCTTC. Protein product: CASSPRDRGSDEQFF. The chain links TRBV6-6 to TRBJ2-1; 11 bases fit TRBD1. The ends lost 5 bases at V and 10 bases at J; junction bases unmatched: 10. Germline-derived CDR1 and CDR2 are MNHNY and SVGAGI (reference sequence). The CDR3 contains 15 residues.

This clonotype showed up just a few times. The chain recombines TRBV9 with TRBJ1-2, with D unclear. Germline CDR1 and CDR2: SGDLS and YYNGEE. The V end was cut by 3 bases, the J end by 3 bases, with 12 bases between. The CDR3 contains 14 residues. CDR3 protein: CASSAGTTDYGYTF. The CDR3 coding sequence is TGTGCCAGCAGCGCCGGAACAACAGACTATGGCTACACCTTC.